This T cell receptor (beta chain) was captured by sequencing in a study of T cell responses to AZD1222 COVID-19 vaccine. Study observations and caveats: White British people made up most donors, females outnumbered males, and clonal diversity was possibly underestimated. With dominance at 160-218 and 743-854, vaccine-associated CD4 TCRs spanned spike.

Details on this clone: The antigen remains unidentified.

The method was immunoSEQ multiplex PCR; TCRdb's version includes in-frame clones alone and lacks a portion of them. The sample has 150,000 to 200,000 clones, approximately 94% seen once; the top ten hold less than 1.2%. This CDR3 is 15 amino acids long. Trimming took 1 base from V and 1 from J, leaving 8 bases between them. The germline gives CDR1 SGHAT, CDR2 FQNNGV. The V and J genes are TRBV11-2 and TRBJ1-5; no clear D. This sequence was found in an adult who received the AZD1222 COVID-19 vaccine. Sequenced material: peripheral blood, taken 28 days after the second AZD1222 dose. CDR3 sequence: CASSLGVLSNQPQHF. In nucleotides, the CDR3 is TGTGCCAGCAGCTTAGGGGTCTTGAGCAATCAGCCCCAGCATTTT.